A single sample is the source of the 9 T cell receptor beta chains below, sequenced in a study of T cell repertoires in ileal Crohn's disease. Here immunoSEQ multiplex PCR was the method, and the copy in TCRdb shows in-frame clones only, minus some. The sample consists of some 5,200 clones, around 87% of them appearing once. Time point here: proximal margin of the surgical specimen (macroscopically non-inflamed). Sequenced: ileal tissue. These receptors were taken from an adult with Crohn's disease.

V gene TRBV6-6 combines with J gene TRBJ1-1; D may be TRBD1 (6 bases). The CDR3 length is 13 residues. Trimming stripped 6 bases from V and 5 bases from J, with 13 bases between. Germline values: CDR1 MNHNY, CDR2 SVGAGI (reference sequence). The CDR3: CASRGRGRTEAFF. The DNA of the CDR3 is TGTGCCAGCAGGGGCAGGGGAAGAACTGAAGCTTTCTTT.

V usage is TRBV19 and J usage is TRBJ2-3; TRBD2 might be the D (7 bases). The CDR3 loop spans 15 amino acids. V was clipped by 5 bases and J by 6 bases, with 18 bases between them. CDR1 LNHDA and CDR2 SQIVND come from the germline V gene (reference sequence). CDR3 in DNA: TGTGCCAGTAGTGGGGGCGGGGGAAAGGGCGATACGCAGTATTTT. Its translation: CASSGGGGKGDTQYF.

V is TRBV2 and J is TRBJ2-7, with D unresolved. CDR3 size: 12 residues. V was pared by 6 bases and J by 1 base, with 7 bases between. The germline V gene encodes CDR1 SNHLY and CDR2 FYNNEI. The CDR3 region is CASRTNSYEQYF. The CDR3 DNA is TGTGCCAGCAGGACGAATTCCTACGAGCAGTACTTC.

A single count supports this clone. The chain is built from TRBV14 and TRBJ2-7; 8 bases line up with TRBD2. After removal of 1 base from V and 2 bases from J, the junction contained 4 bases not matched to a gene. Germline loops: CDR1 SGHDN, CDR2 FVKESK. There are 15 residues in the CDR3. The CDR3 here is CASSQVPGGAYEQYF. CDR3 sequence (DNA): TGTGCCAGCAGCCAAGTTCCCGGGGGGGCCTACGAGCAGTACTTC.

The chain employs TRBV2 and TRBJ1-3; possibly TRBD1 for D (5 bases). The germline gives CDR1 SNHLY, CDR2 FYNNEI. This CDR3 region has 13 residues. V was clipped by 5 bases and J by 2 bases, with 7 bases between them. The CDR3 nucleotides read TGTGCCAGCAGTTTGGGGCCTGGAAACACCATATATTTT. Amino acids: CASSLGPGNTIYF.

This chain links TRBV7-2 with TRBJ2-5; TRBD1 is a possible D gene (5 bases). Matching the DNA end better, TRBJ2-7 makes the J call doubtful. Germline CDR1 reads SGHTA; CDR2 reads FQGNSA. The CDR3 has 14 amino acids. The CDR3 DNA sequence: TGTGCCAGCAGCCCTCGGCAGGGCCTGGCCGAGCAGTACTTC. It specifies CASSPRQGLAEQYF.

The rearrangement links TRBV2 to TRBJ2-1, with D unresolved. Germline-derived CDR1 and CDR2 are SNHLY and FYNNEI. With 4 bases removed from V and 2 bases from J, the gap between germline ends came to 3 bases. The CDR3 loop spans 12 amino acids. DNA for the CDR3: TGTGCCAGCAGTGGGGCCTACAATGAGCAGTTCTTC. This encodes CASSGAYNEQFF.

V is TRBV27 and J is TRBJ2-6; 7 nucleotides align to TRBD1. The CDR3 consists of 17 residues. Germline V gene data show CDR1 as MNHEY and CDR2 as SMNVEV (reference sequence). The ends lost 7 bases at V and 0 bases at J; junction bases unmatched: 9. The CDR3 DNA follows: TGTGCCAGCACCCCCTGGACAGGTAGCTCTGGGGCCAACGTCCTGACTTTC. Protein: CASTPWTGSSGANVLTF.

This chain links TRBV11-2 with TRBJ2-3; 12 nucleotides line up with TRBD2. The CDR3 totals 17 residues. Germline V gene lookup returns CDR1 SGHAT and CDR2 FQNNGV. The V segment lost 5 bases and the J segment 4 bases; nucleotides outside the gene matches: 10. The CDR3 reads CASSQRLAGVGADTQYF. CDR3 DNA sequence: TGTGCCAGCAGCCAAAGACTAGCGGGAGTTGGGGCAGATACGCAGTATTTT.